One and the same sample provided the 19 T cell receptor beta chains below, sequenced in a study of cytomegalovirus exposure and HLA in healthy donors. Measured with immunoSEQ multiplex PCR; TCRdb has only the in-frame clones, and not every one. The top ten clones hold less than 9% of a sample with 150,000 to 200,000 clones, roughly 80% of them seen once. Specimen: PBMCs. These receptors were taken from a man younger than 35 in good health and CMV-seropositive.

The chain has TRBV7-2 and TRBJ2-1, with D unclear. CDR3 length: 14 residues. Trimming removed 7 bases from V and 1 base from J, with 11 bases in between. Germline lookup yields CDR1 SGHTA and CDR2 FQGNSA. The CDR3 is CASTFDSSYNEQFF. As DNA, the CDR3 is TGTGCCAGCACCTTCGATAGTTCCTACAATGAGCAGTTCTTC. Using reference TRBV7-2 and TRBJ2-1 for the parts outside the CDR3, the full variable domain is GAGVSQSPSNKVTEKGKDVELRCDPISGHTALYWYRQSLGQGLEFLIYFQGNSAPDKSGLPSDRFSAERTGGSVSTLTIQRTQQEDSAVYLCASTFDSSYNEQFFGPGTRLTVL.

This clone was found a few times. The chain uses TRBV4-3 and TRBJ2-1, with D perhaps matching TRBD2 (6 bases). Trimming left V 8 bases short and J 9 bases short, with 20 bases between. Looked up from germline, CDR1 is LGHNA and CDR2 is YSLEER. This CDR3 is 14 amino acids long. In DNA, the CDR3 is TGCGCCAGCTCTAAGCCGGGAGAATCGTCTGAGCAGTTCTTC. Translation: CASSKPGESSEQFF.

V usage is TRBV7-9 and J usage is TRBJ2-1; 9 bases align to TRBD2. The CDR3 contains 15 residues. Germline values: CDR1 SEHNR, CDR2 FQNEAQ (reference sequence). Trimming cost V 5 bases and J 4 bases; bases outside gene matches: 6. CDR3 in DNA: TGTGCCAGCAGCCCCACGACTAGCGGATACAATGAGCAGTTCTTC. This sequence encodes CASSPTTSGYNEQFF.

V is TRBV6-5 and J is TRBJ2-7; 8 bases line up with TRBD1. The CDR3 runs to 16 residues. Trimming cost V 4 bases and J 5 bases; bases outside gene matches: 13. Germline V gene data show CDR1 as MNHEY and CDR2 as SVGAGI. CDR3 coding DNA: TGTGCCAGCAGTTTACCAGGACAGGGTAAGGGGAACGAGCAGTACTTC. It yields the protein CASSLPGQGKGNEQYF.

The sample holds a few counts of this clone. The chain uses TRBV7-9 and TRBJ1-5; D is ambiguous. Germline CDR1 is SEHNR and CDR2 is FQNEAQ (reference sequence). The V end was cut by 6 bases, the J end by 6 bases, with 9 bases between. This CDR3 contains 12 residues. The CDR3 region is CASSSTGQPQHF. CDR3 nucleotides: TGTGCCAGCAGTTCCACCGGTCAGCCCCAGCATTTT.

The genes are TRBV28 and TRBJ1-2; the D is unclear. CDR1 is MDHEN and CDR2 is SYDVKM in the germline V gene. The CDR3 extends over 13 amino acids. Deletions cut 6 bases from V and 8 bases from J, with 16 bases between. CDR3 bases: TGTGCCAGCAGCCTCAGGTATTTACGAGGCTACACCTTC. Protein product: CASSLRYLRGYTF.

The genes are TRBV29-1 and TRBJ1-1; D unresolved. CDR3 length: 12 amino acids. The germline V and J ends were trimmed by 7 bases and 6 bases, with 15 bases remaining between them. Germline V gene lookup returns CDR1 SQVTM and CDR2 ANQGSEA. Here the CDR3 reads CSARATSPEAFF. CDR3 DNA sequence: TGCAGCGCCCGCGCTACTAGTCCTGAAGCTTTCTTT.

This clone appeared once. J is TRBJ2-5 and V is TRBV2, with a tentative D call TRBD1 (5 bases). There are 13 residues in the CDR3. In germline, CDR1 is SNHLY, CDR2 FYNNEI. Between the trimmed V and J ends, which lost 6 bases and 0 bases, there was a span of 8 bases. The CDR3 region has the DNA TGTGCCAGCAGCCAGGGTCACCAAGAGACCCAGTACTTC. This translates into CASSQGHQETQYF.

The chain couples TRBV7-9 to TRBJ2-7; 8 bases match TRBD1. The CDR3 has 16 residues. The germline V gene encodes CDR1 SEHNR and CDR2 FQNEAQ (reference sequence). Trimming cost V 4 bases and J 5 bases; bases outside gene matches: 13. The CDR3 is CASSSSKDRVVHEQYF. The CDR3 region has the DNA TGTGCCAGCAGCTCCTCGAAGGACAGGGTGGTCCACGAGCAGTACTTC.

V usage is TRBV15 and J usage is TRBJ1-1, with D unclear. The germline CDR1 and CDR2 sequences are LNHNV and YYDKDF (reference sequence). V was cut by 0 bases and J by 1 base, with 12 bases left in between. The CDR3 consists of 16 residues. The CDR3: CATSRDLSTGNTEAFF. For the CDR3, the DNA is TGTGCCACCAGCAGAGATCTTAGTACGGGGAACACTGAAGCTTTCTTT.

V is TRBV6-5 and J is TRBJ2-7; 8 nucleotides match TRBD1. V shed 4 bases, J shed 2 bases, and the junction held 4 bases outside the gene matches. CDR3 length: 14 residues. Germline loops: CDR1 MNHEY, CDR2 SVGAGI. CDR3 nucleotides: TGTGCCAGCAGTTTGACAGGGGCCCCCTACGAGCAGTACTTC. Its translation is CASSLTGAPYEQYF.

This clone was recorded once. The V gene is TRBV19, the J gene TRBJ2-3, with D maybe TRBD2 (6 bases). The germline gives CDR1 LNHDA, CDR2 SQIVND (reference sequence). With 1 base removed from V and 2 bases from J, the gap between germline ends came to 10 bases. The length of the CDR3 is 15 residues. CDR3 residues: CASSIGQDYTDTQYF. Written as DNA, the CDR3 is TGTGCCAGTAGTATAGGGCAGGACTACACAGATACGCAGTATTTT.

V gene TRBV5-1 combines with J gene TRBJ2-7; TRBD1 is a possible D gene (5 bases). Between the trimmed V and J ends, which lost 0 bases and 3 bases, there was a span of 10 bases. The germline V gene encodes CDR1 SGHRS and CDR2 YFSETQ. The CDR3 consists of 14 residues. This CDR3 is CASSLVQGDYEQYF. The CDR3 nucleotides read TGCGCCAGCAGCTTGGTGCAGGGCGACTACGAGCAGTACTTC.

The chain combines TRBV18 with TRBJ1-1; D is unclear. Trimming pared 7 bases from V and 8 bases from J, leaving 14 bases between. The CDR3 is 12 amino acids. Germline V gene data show CDR1 as KGHSH and CDR2 as LQKENI. In nucleotides, the CDR3 is TGTGCCAGCTTACCCCAGGCGGGGGAAGCTTTCTTT. It encodes CASLPQAGEAFF.

This clone was detected only a few times. The chain has TRBV5-4 and TRBJ2-3; 12 nucleotides align to TRBD1. Trimming at V came to 0 bases and at J to 4 bases, leaving 3 bases not matched to a gene. The CDR3 is 16 amino acids. The germline gives CDR1 SGHNT, CDR2 YYREEE (reference sequence). The DNA for the CDR3 is TGTGCCAGCAGCTTGGCCGGGACAGGGGGCGCAGATACGCAGTATTTT. Translation gives CASSLAGTGGADTQYF.

The chain couples TRBV4-1 to TRBJ2-1; no firm D call. Germline V CDR1 and CDR2: MGHRA, YSYEKL. This CDR3 has 17 amino acids. Trimming took off 0 bases at V and 0 bases at J, with 12 bases between the two ends. CDR3 bases: TGCGCCAGCAGCCAAGACCTCCGCCCCAGCTCCTACAATGAGCAGTTCTTC. The encoded protein is CASSQDLRPSSYNEQFF.

The DNA of the CDR3 is TGTGCCAGCAGCTTGTCGACAGGGTCGAACACTGAAGCTTTCTTT. Protein: CASSLSTGSNTEAFF. The chain joins TRBV7-9 to TRBJ1-1, with 7 nucleotides matching TRBD1. The germline V gene encodes CDR1 SEHNR and CDR2 FQNEAQ (reference sequence). The CDR3 sequence is 15 residues long. Trimming took 3 bases from V and 1 from J; bases not matched to a gene: 5.

The chain joins TRBV23-1 to TRBJ1-5; 7 bases are shared with TRBD1. TRBV23-1 counts as an open reading frame of uncertain function. This CDR3 has 16 amino acids. V dropped 3 bases and J dropped 5; count of bases not matched to a gene: 10. The CDR3: CASSHIRDSEDQPQHF. The CDR3 region has the DNA TGCGCCAGCAGTCACATTAGGGACAGTGAGGATCAGCCCCAGCATTTT.

The gene calls are TRBV11-2 and TRBJ2-1; 10 nucleotides agree with TRBD1. Germline values: CDR1 SGHAT, CDR2 FQNNGV. The ends lost 6 bases at V and 1 base at J; junction bases unmatched: 3. CDR3 length: 15 amino acids. CDR3 amino acids: CASRRGQGSYNEQFF. In DNA, the CDR3 is TGTGCCAGCAGGAGGGGACAGGGGTCCTACAATGAGCAGTTCTTC. The full variable domain, with the rest looked up from reference TRBV11-2 and TRBJ2-1, is EAGVAQSPRYKIIEKRQSVAFWCNPISGHATLYWYQQILGQGPKLLIQFQNNGVVDDSQLPKDRFSAERLKGVDSTLKIQPAKLEDSAVYLCASRRGQGSYNEQFFGPGTRLTVL.